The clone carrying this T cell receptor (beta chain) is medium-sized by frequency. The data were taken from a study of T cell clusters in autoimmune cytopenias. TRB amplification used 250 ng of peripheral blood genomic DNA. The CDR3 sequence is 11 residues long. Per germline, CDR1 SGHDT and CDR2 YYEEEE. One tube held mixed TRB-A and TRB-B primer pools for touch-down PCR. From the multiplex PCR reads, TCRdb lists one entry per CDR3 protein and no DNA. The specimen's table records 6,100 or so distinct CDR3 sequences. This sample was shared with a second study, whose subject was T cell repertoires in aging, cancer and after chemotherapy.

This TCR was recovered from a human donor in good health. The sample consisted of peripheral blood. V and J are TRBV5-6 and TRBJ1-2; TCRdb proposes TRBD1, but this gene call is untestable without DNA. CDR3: CASTDRGGYTF.